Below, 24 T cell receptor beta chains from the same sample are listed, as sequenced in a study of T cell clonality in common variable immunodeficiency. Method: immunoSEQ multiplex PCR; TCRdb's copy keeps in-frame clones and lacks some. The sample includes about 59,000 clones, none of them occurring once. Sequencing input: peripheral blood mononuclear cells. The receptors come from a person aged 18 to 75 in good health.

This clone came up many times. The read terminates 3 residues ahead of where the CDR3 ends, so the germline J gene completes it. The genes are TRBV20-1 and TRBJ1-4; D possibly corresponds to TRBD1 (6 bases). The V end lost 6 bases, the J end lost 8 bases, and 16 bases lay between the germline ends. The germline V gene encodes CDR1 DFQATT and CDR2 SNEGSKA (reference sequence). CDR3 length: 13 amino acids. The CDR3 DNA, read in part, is TGCAGTGCCCGAGGGGGAGGGATCGAAAAA. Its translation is CSARGGGIEK. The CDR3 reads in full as CSARGGGIEKLFF.

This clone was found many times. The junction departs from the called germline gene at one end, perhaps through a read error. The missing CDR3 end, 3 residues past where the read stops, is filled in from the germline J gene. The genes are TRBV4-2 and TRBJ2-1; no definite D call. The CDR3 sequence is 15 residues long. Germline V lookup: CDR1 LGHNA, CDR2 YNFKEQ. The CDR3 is CASSQDAMADNEQFF. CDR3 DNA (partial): TGCGCCAGCAGCCAAGATGCGATGGCGGACAATGAG.

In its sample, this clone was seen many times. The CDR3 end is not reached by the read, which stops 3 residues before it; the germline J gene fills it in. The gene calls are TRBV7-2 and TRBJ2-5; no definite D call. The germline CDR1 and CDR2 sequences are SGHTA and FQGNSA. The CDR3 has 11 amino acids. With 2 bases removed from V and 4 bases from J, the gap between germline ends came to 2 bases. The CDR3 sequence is CASSLLETQYF. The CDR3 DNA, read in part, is TGTGCCAGCAGCTTACTAGAGACC.

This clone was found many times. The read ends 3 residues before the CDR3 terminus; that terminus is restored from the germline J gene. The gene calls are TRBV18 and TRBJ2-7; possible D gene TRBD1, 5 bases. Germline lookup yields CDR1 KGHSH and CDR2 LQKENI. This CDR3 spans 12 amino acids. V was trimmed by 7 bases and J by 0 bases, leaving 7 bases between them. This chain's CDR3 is CASFTGSYEQYF. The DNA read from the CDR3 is TGTGCCAGCTTTACAGGCTCCTACGAG.

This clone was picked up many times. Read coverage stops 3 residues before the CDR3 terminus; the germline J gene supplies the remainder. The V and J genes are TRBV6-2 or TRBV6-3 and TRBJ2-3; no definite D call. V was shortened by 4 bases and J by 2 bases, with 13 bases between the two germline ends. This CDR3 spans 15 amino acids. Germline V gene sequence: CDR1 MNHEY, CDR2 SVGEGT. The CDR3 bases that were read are TGTGCCAGCAGTTCGAATACCAGGATCACAGATACG. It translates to CASSSNTRITDT. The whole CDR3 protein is CASSSNTRITDTQYF.

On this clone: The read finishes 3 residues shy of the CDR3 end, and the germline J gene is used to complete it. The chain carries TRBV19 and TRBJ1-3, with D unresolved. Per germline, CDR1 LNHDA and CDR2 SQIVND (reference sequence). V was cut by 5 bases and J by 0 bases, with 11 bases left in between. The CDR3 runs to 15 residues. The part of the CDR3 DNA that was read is TGTGCCAGTAGTGGGCCCCTTTCCTCTGGAAACACC. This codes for CASSGPLSSGNT. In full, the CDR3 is CASSGPLSSGNTIYF.

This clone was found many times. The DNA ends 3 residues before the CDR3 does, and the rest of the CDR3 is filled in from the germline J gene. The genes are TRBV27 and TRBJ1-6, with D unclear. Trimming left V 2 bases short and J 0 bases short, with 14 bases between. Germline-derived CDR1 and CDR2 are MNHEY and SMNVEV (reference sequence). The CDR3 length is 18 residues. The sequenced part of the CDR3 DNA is TGTGCCAGCAGTTTACGACGGGTGATGAGCTCCTATAATTCACCC. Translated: CASSLRRVMSSYNSP. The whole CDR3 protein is CASSLRRVMSSYNSPLHF.

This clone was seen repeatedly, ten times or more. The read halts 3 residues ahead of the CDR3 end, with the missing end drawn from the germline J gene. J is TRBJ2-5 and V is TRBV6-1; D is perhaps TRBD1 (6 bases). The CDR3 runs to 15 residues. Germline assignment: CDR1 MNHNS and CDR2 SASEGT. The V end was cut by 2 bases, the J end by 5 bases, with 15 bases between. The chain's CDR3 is CASSELDRTIETQYF. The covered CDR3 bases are TGTGCCAGCAGTGAATTAGACAGGACGATCGAGACC.

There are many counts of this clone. The part of the CDR3 DNA that was read is TGTGCCAGCAGTGAGAGGACCGGGGAG. It yields the protein CASSERTGE. The CDR3 as a whole reads CASSERTGELFF. The chain recombines TRBV2 with TRBJ2-2; D not certain. The read ends 3 residues shy of where the CDR3 ends; the end is completed using the germline J gene. V was shortened by 3 bases and J by 5 bases, with 4 bases between the two germline ends. Germline CDR1 is SNHLY and CDR2 is FYNNEI. The CDR3 is 12 amino acids.

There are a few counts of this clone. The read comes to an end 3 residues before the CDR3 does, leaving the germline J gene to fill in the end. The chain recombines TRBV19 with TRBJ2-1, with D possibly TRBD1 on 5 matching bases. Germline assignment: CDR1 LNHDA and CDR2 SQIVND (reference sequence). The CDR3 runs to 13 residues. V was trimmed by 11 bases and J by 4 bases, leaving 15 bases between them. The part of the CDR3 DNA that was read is TGTGCCTCTGCGGACATCGAATACAATGAG. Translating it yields CASADIEYNE. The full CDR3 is CASADIEYNEQFF.

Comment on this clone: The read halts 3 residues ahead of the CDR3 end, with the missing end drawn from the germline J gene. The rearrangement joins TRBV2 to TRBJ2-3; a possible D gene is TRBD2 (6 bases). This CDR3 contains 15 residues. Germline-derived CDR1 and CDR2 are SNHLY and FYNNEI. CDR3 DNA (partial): TGTGCCAGCAGTGTTAGGAGGGTGGGCAATCAGCCG. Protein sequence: CASSVRRVGNQP. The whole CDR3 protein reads CASSVRRVGNQPQYF.

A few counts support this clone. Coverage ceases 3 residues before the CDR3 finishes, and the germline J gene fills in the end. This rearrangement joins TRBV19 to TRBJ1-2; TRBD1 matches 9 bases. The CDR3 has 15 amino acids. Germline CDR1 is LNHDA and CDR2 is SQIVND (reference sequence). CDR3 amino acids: CASSHGTGSSYDYTF. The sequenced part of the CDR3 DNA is TGTGCCAGTAGCCATGGGACAGGGAGCTCCTACGAC.

The CDR3 is CASSITAGGGSGEQFF. The sequenced part of the CDR3 DNA is TGTGCCAGTAGTATAACAGCGGGAGGTGGATCGGGTGAG. The genes are TRBV19 and TRBJ2-1; 9 bases are a match to TRBD2. The read comes to an end 3 residues before the CDR3 does, leaving the germline J gene to fill in the end. V gave up 2 bases and J gave up 9 bases; unmatched junction bases: 11. The CDR3 has 16 amino acids. CDR1 is LNHDA, CDR2 SQIVND, per germline (reference sequence).

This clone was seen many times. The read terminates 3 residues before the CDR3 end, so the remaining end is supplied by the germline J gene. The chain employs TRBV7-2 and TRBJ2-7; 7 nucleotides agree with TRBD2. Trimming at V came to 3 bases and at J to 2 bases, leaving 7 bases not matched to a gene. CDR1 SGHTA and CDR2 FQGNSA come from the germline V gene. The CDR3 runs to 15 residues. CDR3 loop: CASSFLAGEPYEQYF. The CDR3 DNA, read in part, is TGTGCCAGCAGCTTCCTCGCGGGAGAGCCCTACGAG.

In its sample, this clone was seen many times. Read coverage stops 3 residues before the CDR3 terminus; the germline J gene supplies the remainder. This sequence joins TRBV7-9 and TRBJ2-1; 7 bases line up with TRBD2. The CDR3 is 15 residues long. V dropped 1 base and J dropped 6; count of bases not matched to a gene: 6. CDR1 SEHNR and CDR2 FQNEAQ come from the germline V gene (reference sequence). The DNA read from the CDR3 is TGTGCCAGCAGCTTAGAAGGGACTATAATCAATGAG. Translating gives CASSLEGTIINE. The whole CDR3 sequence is CASSLEGTIINEQFF.

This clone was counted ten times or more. CDR3 residues: CAWSYPTLGGGQPQHF. CDR3 DNA (partial): TGTGCCTGGAGTTACCCTACCCTTGGAGGGGGTCAGCCC. V is TRBV30 and J is TRBJ1-5; possibly TRBD1 for D (6 bases). The read terminates 3 residues ahead of where the CDR3 ends, so the germline J gene completes it. The V end was cut by 2 bases, the J end by 6 bases, with 20 bases between. The CDR3 totals 16 residues. Germline V gene sequence: CDR1 GTSNPN, CDR2 SVGIG (reference sequence).

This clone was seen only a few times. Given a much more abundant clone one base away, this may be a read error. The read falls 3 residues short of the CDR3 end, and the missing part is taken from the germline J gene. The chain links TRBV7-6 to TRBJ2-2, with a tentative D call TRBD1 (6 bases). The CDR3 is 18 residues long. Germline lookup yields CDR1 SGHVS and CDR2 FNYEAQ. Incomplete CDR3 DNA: TGTGCCAGCAGCCGAGACAGCCCCCAGGGGAGTGGGGCCAACGTG. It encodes CASSRDSPQGSGANV. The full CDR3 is CASSRDSPQGSGANVLFF.

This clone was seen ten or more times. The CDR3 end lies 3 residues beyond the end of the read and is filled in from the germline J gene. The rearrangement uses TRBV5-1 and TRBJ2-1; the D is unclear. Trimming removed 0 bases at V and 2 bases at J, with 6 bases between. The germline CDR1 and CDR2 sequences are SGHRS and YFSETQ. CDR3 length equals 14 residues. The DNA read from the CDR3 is TGCGCCAGCAGCTTGGATTCGGCCTACAATGAG. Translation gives CASSLDSAYNE. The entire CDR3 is CASSLDSAYNEQFF. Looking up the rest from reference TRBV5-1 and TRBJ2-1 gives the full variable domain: KAGVTQTPRYLIKTRGQQVTLSCSPISGHRSVSWYQQTPGQGLQFLFEYFSETQRNKGNFPGRFSGRQFSNSRSEMNVSTLELGDSALYLCASSLDSAYNEQFFGPGTRLTVL.

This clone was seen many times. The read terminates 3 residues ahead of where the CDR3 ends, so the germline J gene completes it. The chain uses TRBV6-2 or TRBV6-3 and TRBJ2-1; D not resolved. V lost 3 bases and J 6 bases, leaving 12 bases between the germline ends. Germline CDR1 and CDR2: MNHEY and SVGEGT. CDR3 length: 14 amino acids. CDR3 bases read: TGTGCCAGCAGTTATCGACTGGCCCCCAATGAG. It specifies CASSYRLAPNE. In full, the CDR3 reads CASSYRLAPNEQFF.

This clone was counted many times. The chain's CDR3 is CASSSGVMNTEAFF. Incomplete CDR3 DNA: TGTGCCAGCAGTTCCGGGGTCATGAACACTGAA. The chain has TRBV28 and TRBJ1-1; D remains unclear. The read terminates 3 residues before the CDR3 end, so the remaining end is supplied by the germline J gene. The CDR3 sequence is 14 residues long. The V gene lost 4 bases and the J gene lost 0 bases, with 9 bases spanning the gap. Germline CDR1 is MDHEN and CDR2 is SYDVKM.

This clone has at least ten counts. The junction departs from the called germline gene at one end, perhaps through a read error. The chain's CDR3 is CASSQDQGFAGTDTQYF. The CDR3 DNA, read in part, is TGCGCCAGCAGCCAAGATCAGGGGTTTGCGGGCACAGATACG. V is TRBV4-2 and J is TRBJ2-3; tentatively, D is TRBD1 (6 bases). The CDR3 is cut off 3 residues early in the read; its end comes from the germline J gene. This CDR3 contains 17 residues. CDR1 LGHNA and CDR2 YNFKEQ come from the germline V gene.

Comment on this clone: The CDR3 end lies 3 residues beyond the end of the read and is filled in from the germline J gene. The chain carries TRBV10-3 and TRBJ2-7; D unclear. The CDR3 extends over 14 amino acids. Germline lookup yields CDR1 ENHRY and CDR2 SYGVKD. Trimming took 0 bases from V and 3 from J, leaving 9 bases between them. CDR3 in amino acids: CAISESLSVYEQYF. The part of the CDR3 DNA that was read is TGTGCCATCAGTGAGTCGCTTAGTGTCTACGAG.

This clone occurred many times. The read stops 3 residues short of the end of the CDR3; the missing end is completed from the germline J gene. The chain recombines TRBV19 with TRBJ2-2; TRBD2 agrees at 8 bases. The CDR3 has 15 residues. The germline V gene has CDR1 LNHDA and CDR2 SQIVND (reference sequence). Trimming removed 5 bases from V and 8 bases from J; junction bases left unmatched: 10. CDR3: CASSGLAGSSGELFF. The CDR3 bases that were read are TGTGCCAGTAGTGGACTAGCAGGGAGCTCTGGGGAG.

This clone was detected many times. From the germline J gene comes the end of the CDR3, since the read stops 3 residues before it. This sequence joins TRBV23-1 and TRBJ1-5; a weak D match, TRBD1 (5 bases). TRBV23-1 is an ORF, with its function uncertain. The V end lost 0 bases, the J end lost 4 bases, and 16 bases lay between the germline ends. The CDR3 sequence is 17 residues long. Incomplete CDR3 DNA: TGCGCCAGCAGTCAATCGGGGCGCACAGGCCAGAATCAGCCC. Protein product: CASSQSGRTGQNQP. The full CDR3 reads CASSQSGRTGQNQPQHF.